The rows below give T cell receptor beta chains drawn from one sample of a study of blood T cells in healthy people across ages. TCRdb reprocessed the 5' RACE reads via MiXCR and lists one record per CDR3 protein. The table has around 1.7 million distinct CDR3 sequences, 28% seen once. The sequencing input was blood. These receptors all come from a woman in her twenties or thirties in good health. Each CDR3 is given with its conserved first and last residue. The D gene is left open where the match is weak. Rows give clone size only sometimes, using once, few, many, or a class for an expanded clone.

clone_size j_call d_call v_call cdr3_nt cdr3_aa
- TRBJ2-2 TRBD1 TRBV2 TGTGCCAGCAGTGAGACAGGGGGAGCCGGGGAGCTGTTTTTT CASSETGGAGELFF
- TRBJ2-7 TRBD2 TRBV19 TGTGTCAGTAGGCGCGCTAGCGGGGTTACCTACGAGCAGTACTTC CVSRRASGVTYEQYF
- TRBJ2-3 - TRBV5-5 TGTGCCAGCAGCCCGGGGACCGAGGGAGATACGCAGTATTTT CASSPGTEGDTQYF
- TRBJ1-1 - TRBV12-3/TRBV12-4 TGTGCCAGCAGTTACAAAACCGGGAACACTGAAGCTTTCTTT CASSYKTGNTEAFF
few TRBJ2-5 - TRBV20-1 TGCAGTGCTAGAGATGCCGGGCCTGAGACCCAGTACTTC CSARDAGPETQYF
many TRBJ2-7 - TRBV15 TGTGCCACCAGCAGGTCCTTTTTGCTTGATCTCTTCTACGAGCAGTACTTC CATSRSFLLDLFYEQYF
many TRBJ2-7 - TRBV12-5 TGTGCTAGTGGATTTCAGGTTTACGAGCAGTACTTC CASGFQVYEQYF
- TRBJ1-6 TRBD1 TRBV28 TGTGCCAGCAGTCCGGGGGACAGCAATTCACCCCTCCACTTT CASSPGDSNSPLHF
- TRBJ2-7 - TRBV5-6 TGTGCCAGCAGCCTACTGGGTAGCGGAGAAACCTACGAGCAGTACTTC CASSLLGSGETYEQYF
- TRBJ2-1 TRBD2 TRBV12-3/TRBV12-4 TGTGCCAGCAGGACCGGACTAGCGGGAGCAGCAGGGAACAATGAGCAGTTCTTC CASRTGLAGAAGNNEQFF
- TRBJ2-1 - TRBV13 TGTGCCAGCAGCTTAGAACCACCCGGTGAGCAGTTCTTC CASSLEPPGEQFF
- TRBJ1-6 TRBD1 TRBV11-2 TGTGCCAGCAGCTCACGGGGACAGGGTAATTCACCCCTCCACTTT CASSSRGQGNSPLHF
- TRBJ2-1 - TRBV3-1 TGTGCCAGCAGCCTCGCACCAGGGGCAGGAAATGAGCAGTTCTTC CASSLAPGAGNEQFF
- TRBJ2-4 TRBD2 TRBV5-6 TGTGCCAGCAGCTGGGGAGGCGGGAGTGGGTACGGGCAGTACTTC CASSWGGGSGYGQYF
- TRBJ1-4 TRBD1 TRBV29-1 TGCAGCGTGGGGGGACAGCTCCTTAATGAAAAACGGTTTTTT CSVGGQLLNEKRFF
few TRBJ1-2 - TRBV6-6 TGTGCCAGCAGATCAACGGGGGCGGGCGAGTATGGCTACACCTTC CASRSTGAGEYGYTF
- TRBJ1-1 - TRBV5-1 TGCGCCAGCAGCACTTCCGGGACCCCGAACACTGAAGCTTTCTTT CASSTSGTPNTEAFF
few TRBJ1-1 - TRBV7-2 TGTGCCAGCAGCTTAGGGACAATCTCGGCTTTCTTT CASSLGTISAFF
- TRBJ1-5 - TRBV6-2/TRBV6-3 TGTGCCAGCTCACGAGGGGTTGACAATCAGCCCCAGCATTTT CASSRGVDNQPQHF
- TRBJ2-5 TRBD2 TRBV6-5 TGTGCCAGCAGTTACGGGACGGACACTAGCGAGGGTCGAAAGACCCAGTACTTC CASSYGTDTSEGRKTQYF
- TRBJ2-7 TRBD2 TRBV9 TGTGCCGGCAGCCCAACAGCGGGGGTACTTAGCGAGCAGTACTTC CAGSPTAGVLSEQYF
- TRBJ2-3 - TRBV12-3/TRBV12-4 TGTGCCAGCAGTTTACACGGACGAAATACGCAGTATTTT CASSLHGRNTQYF
- TRBJ1-1 - TRBV6-2/TRBV6-3 TGTGCCAGCAGTTACCCACAGGGTAAGACTGAAGCTTTCTTT CASSYPQGKTEAFF
many TRBJ2-7 - TRBV12-3/TRBV12-4 TGTGCCAGCAGTTTAGACCTAGCGTTAATCGAGCAGTACTTC CASSLDLALIEQYF
many TRBJ2-7 - TRBV5-1 TGCGCCAGCAGCTTCACAGGGTCTAGGTCCTACGAGCAGTACTTC CASSFTGSRSYEQYF
once TRBJ1-1 - TRBV7-3 TGTGCCAGCAGCCTTACGGGGTCAGCGAACACTGAAGCTTTCTTT CASSLTGSANTEAFF